The 11 T cell receptor beta chains below all came from one sample that was sequenced in a study of circulating and synovial CD4+ cells in juvenile arthritis. Measured with immunoSEQ multiplex PCR; TCRdb has only the in-frame clones, and not every one. The sample holds approximately 36,000 clones, 94% seen once. What was sequenced was CD4+ T cells from blood. All receptors derive from a human donor with juvenile idiopathic arthritis.

V usage is TRBV7-7 and J usage is TRBJ2-5, with 12 positions matching TRBD2. Per germline, CDR1 SSHAT and CDR2 FNYEAQ (reference sequence). The CDR3 totals 17 residues. The J segment lost 3 bases and the V segment lost 1 base, leaving 6 bases of the junction unmatched. CDR3: CASSLGRLAGGEETQYF. In DNA, the CDR3 is TGTGCCAGCAGCTTAGGACGCCTAGCGGGGGGGGAAGAGACCCAGTACTTC.

The V call is TRBV4-1, the J call TRBJ1-3; 7 bases line up with TRBD1. The CDR3 length is 16 residues. Germline V CDR1 and CDR2: MGHRA, YSYEKL. Losses at the gene ends were 0 bases for V and 3 bases for J; bases not matched to a gene: 5. CDR3 sequence reads: CASSQDLRGLGNTIYF. The CDR3, as DNA: TGCGCCAGCAGCCAAGACCTAAGGGGGCTTGGAAACACCATATATTTT.

The rearrangement joins TRBV7-2 to TRBJ2-7; 12 bases match TRBD2. CDR3 length: 17 residues. Germline-derived CDR1 and CDR2 are SGHTA and FQGNSA. Germline trimming cut 0 bases from V and 3 bases from J; bases unmatched to any gene: 6. CDR3 in DNA: TGTGCCAGCAGCTTAGCGTTTACTAGCGGGGGGTTCTACGAGCAGTACTTC. It codes for CASSLAFTSGGFYEQYF.

The chain links TRBV27 to TRBJ2-5; no firm D call. Germline CDR1 is MNHEY and CDR2 is SMNVEV (reference sequence). Trimming cost V 3 bases and J 2 bases, with 7 bases left between them. The CDR3 runs 13 residues. CDR3 sequence (DNA): TGTGCCAGCAGTTTGTCAGGTCAAGAGACCCAGTACTTC. Protein: CASSLSGQETQYF.

This chain uses TRBV7-3 with TRBJ1-1; tentatively, D is TRBD1 (6 bases). Trimming removed 1 base at V and 0 bases at J, with 12 bases between. Germline CDR1 and CDR2: SGHTA and FQGTGA. This CDR3 has 16 amino acids. The chain's CDR3 is CASSLMKGHMNTEAFF. CDR3 nucleotides: TGTGCCAGCAGCTTAATGAAGGGACATATGAACACTGAAGCTTTCTTT.

The genes are TRBV6-1 and TRBJ1-2; no firm D call. Trimming removed 3 bases from V and 2 bases from J, with 4 bases in between. Germline V CDR1 and CDR2: MNHNS, SASEGT. CDR3 length: 12 residues. CDR3 bases: TGTGCCAGCAGTGATGCGAACTATGGCTACACCTTC. Amino acids: CASSDANYGYTF.

The chain carries TRBV7-2 and TRBJ1-6; D unclear. The ends were cut back, 5 bases at V and 7 bases at J, with 12 bases in the middle. CDR1 SGHTA and CDR2 FQGNSA come from the germline V gene. This CDR3 has 14 amino acids. The CDR3 region has the DNA TGTGCCAGCAGCCCCAATGTCAGGAATTCACCCCTCCACTTT. As protein: CASSPNVRNSPLHF.

The chain employs TRBV29-1 and TRBJ1-2, with D possibly matching TRBD1 (6 bases). From germline, CDR1 is SQVTM and CDR2 ANQGSEA. Trimming pared 0 bases from V and 5 bases from J, leaving 13 bases between. This CDR3 is 14 amino acids long. For the CDR3, the DNA is TGCAGCGTTGAAGATCAGGGGCAAGGGTATGGCTACACCTTC. This gives the protein CSVEDQGQGYGYTF.

The V call is TRBV7-2, the J call TRBJ2-1, with TRBD2 matching over 10 bases. J lost 10 bases, V lost 1 base, and 10 bases had no gene match. The CDR3 consists of 16 residues. The germline CDR1 and CDR2 sequences are SGHTA and FQGNSA. The CDR3 DNA reads TGTGCCAGCAGCTTAGAAGCTAGCGGGGGCTTCCGGGAGCAGTTCTTC. Amino acid sequence: CASSLEASGGFREQFF.

The genes are TRBV7-8 and TRBJ2-7; TRBD1 aligns across 11 bases. Germline V gives CDR1 SGHVS, CDR2 FQNEAQ. V trimming: 5 bases; J trimming: 2 bases; junction bases outside the gene matches: 5. This CDR3 region has 15 residues. The CDR3 nucleotides are TGTGCCAGCAGCCACCGGGACAGGGGGACCTACGAGCAGTACTTC. It translates to CASSHRDRGTYEQYF.

This clone was seen once. The junction departs from the called germline gene at one end, perhaps through a read error. Different DNA sequences within this sample yield the same CDR3. This chain uses TRBV9 with TRBJ1-6; the D gene is possibly TRBD1 (6 bases). CDR3 size: 17 residues. Germline V gene lookup returns CDR1 SGDLS and CDR2 YYNGEE. The CDR3 DNA is TGTGCCAGCAGCGTAGGGGACACTCGTCGCAATAATTCCCCCCTCCACTTT. It specifies CASSVGDTRRNNSPLHF.